What follows are 18 T cell receptor beta chains derived from one specimen sequenced in a study of blood T cell repertoires in COVID-19. The method was immunoSEQ multiplex PCR; TCRdb's version includes in-frame clones alone and lacks a portion of them. In the table there are over 100,000 clones, around 78% of which are singletons. The specimen sequenced was peripheral blood. The receptor source for this set is a woman in her sixties with acute or convalescent COVID-19.

This chain links TRBV7-3 with TRBJ1-1; tentative D call: TRBD1 (6 bases). The CDR3 consists of 16 residues. The germline V and J ends were trimmed by 2 bases and 6 bases, with 19 bases remaining between them. The germline V gene encodes CDR1 SGHTA and CDR2 FQGTGA. Written as DNA, the CDR3 is TGTGCCAGCAGCTTATTCAGTCAGGGGAATGGGGCTGAAGCTTTCTTT. This gives the protein CASSLFSQGNGAEAFF.

The chain combines TRBV27 with TRBJ1-1, with a tentative D call TRBD1 (5 bases). Germline lookup yields CDR1 MNHEY and CDR2 SMNVEV (reference sequence). Trimming shortened V by 6 bases and J by 0 bases, and 11 bases separated the two germline ends. The CDR3 length is 14 residues. Here the CDR3 reads CASRFRAMNTEAFF. CDR3 coding DNA: TGTGCCAGCAGATTCAGGGCCATGAACACTGAAGCTTTCTTT.

This rearrangement joins TRBV5-6 to TRBJ2-3; the D gene is possibly TRBD2 (6 bases). Germline V gives CDR1 SGHDT, CDR2 YYEEEE. This CDR3 has 14 residues. Deletions cut 0 bases from V and 1 base from J, with 6 bases between. CDR3 coding DNA: TGTGCCAGCAGCTTGGGCGGGGGCACAGATACGCAGTATTTT. Amino acid sequence: CASSLGGGTDTQYF.

The V gene is TRBV29-1, the J gene TRBJ1-2; D is possibly TRBD1 (6 bases). The CDR3 loop spans 13 amino acids. From germline, CDR1 is SQVTM and CDR2 ANQGSEA. Trimming left V 5 bases short and J 0 bases short, with 10 bases between. DNA for the CDR3: TGCAGCGTTAGTAGGGGGACTAACTATGGCTACACCTTC. Translation: CSVSRGTNYGYTF.

The rearrangement uses TRBV6-2 or TRBV6-3 and TRBJ1-2; D not resolved. Germline V gene sequence: CDR1 MNHEY, CDR2 SVGEGT. The CDR3 is 12 amino acids. Trimming took off 2 bases at V and 5 bases at J, with 6 bases between the two ends. The CDR3, as DNA: TGTGCCAGCAGTTACCGCGAGTATGGCTACACCTTC. Translating gives CASSYREYGYTF.

The chain joins TRBV19 to TRBJ2-2; 11 bases map to TRBD1. The V gene's germline CDR1 is LNHDA and CDR2 SQIVND (reference sequence). V gave up 7 bases and J gave up 9 bases; unmatched junction bases: 13. The CDR3 consists of 16 residues. CDR3 in amino acids: CASTGTIGQGARELFF. The CDR3 nucleotides are TGTGCCAGTACCGGGACTATCGGACAGGGGGCCCGGGAGCTGTTTTTT.

The genes are TRBV7-2 and TRBJ2-1, with a weak D call TRBD2 (6 bases). CDR1 is SGHTA and CDR2 is FQGNSA in the germline V gene. CDR3 length: 15 residues. V gave up 6 bases and J gave up 0 bases, with 12 bases separating them. CDR3 DNA: TGTGCCAGCAGTTTTGGGAGGAGCTCCTACAATGAGCAGTTCTTC. Residues: CASSFGRSSYNEQFF.

The V gene is TRBV25-1, the J gene TRBJ2-3; 7 nucleotides match TRBD2. Germline V gene sequence: CDR1 MGHDK, CDR2 SYGVNS. CDR3 size: 15 residues. J lost 3 bases, V lost 1 base, and 4 bases had no gene match. As DNA, the CDR3 is TGTGCCAGCAGTGAATTTAGCGGGTTAACAGATACGCAGTATTTT. This encodes CASSEFSGLTDTQYF.

This chain uses TRBV7-9 with TRBJ2-5; 8 bases are a match to TRBD1. CDR1 SEHNR and CDR2 FQNEAQ come from the germline V gene (reference sequence). The CDR3 is 16 residues long. The ends lost 3 bases at V and 5 bases at J; junction bases unmatched: 11. CDR3 in amino acids: CASSFLLAGGRETQYF. In nucleotides, the CDR3 is TGTGCCAGCAGCTTCCTCCTCGCAGGGGGCCGGGAGACCCAGTACTTC.

This clone has just one count. The gene calls are TRBV5-4 and TRBJ2-7; 10 nucleotides match TRBD1. V shed 4 bases and J 7 bases; nucleotides not matched to a gene: 11. In germline, CDR1 is SGHNT, CDR2 YYREEE (reference sequence). CDR3 length: 15 residues. CDR3 region: CASSLSGTGAREQYF. The CDR3 DNA follows: TGTGCCAGCAGCCTTTCCGGGACAGGGGCGAGAGAGCAGTACTTC.

The V gene is TRBV27, the J gene TRBJ1-1; TRBD1 might be the D (6 bases). Trimming cost V 6 bases and J 7 bases, with 15 bases left between them. This CDR3 comprises 13 residues. Germline V gene sequence: CDR1 MNHEY, CDR2 SMNVEV (reference sequence). CDR3 in DNA: TGTGCCAGCAGGCAGACAGGCGGCCTTGAAGCTTTCTTT. It translates to CASRQTGGLEAFF.

This rearrangement joins TRBV7-9 to TRBJ1-2; the D gene is possibly TRBD1 (6 bases). The V gene's germline CDR1 is SEHNR and CDR2 FQNEAQ (reference sequence). Trimming cost V 0 bases and J 4 bases, with 15 bases left between them. This CDR3 is 16 amino acids long. In DNA, the CDR3 is TGTGCCAGCAGCTTAGCCGGACAGCCTCCAGCCTATGGCTACACCTTC. It encodes CASSLAGQPPAYGYTF.

This chain links TRBV20-1 with TRBJ2-1; no clear D gene. Germline V gene sequence: CDR1 DFQATT, CDR2 SNEGSKA (reference sequence). This CDR3 spans 11 amino acids. V lost 7 bases to trimming and J lost 6 bases, with 10 bases between them. The CDR3 reads CSGSPSNEQFF. In DNA, the CDR3 is TGCAGTGGTTCCCCCAGCAATGAGCAGTTCTTC.

The chain couples TRBV9 to TRBJ1-3, with a possible D match to TRBD1 (6 bases). The germline V gene encodes CDR1 SGDLS and CDR2 YYNGEE. V lost 0 bases and J lost 0, with 13 bases in between. This CDR3 is built from 17 residues. CDR3: CASSVGQAYLSGNTIYF. CDR3 nucleotide sequence: TGTGCCAGCAGCGTAGGACAGGCCTACCTCTCTGGAAACACCATATATTTT.

The chain has TRBV5-1 and TRBJ1-5, with 7 bases matching TRBD1. V lost 1 base and J lost 3; bases outside the gene matches: 22. CDR1 and CDR2 (germline): SGHRS, YFSETQ. The CDR3 covers 21 residues. The CDR3 nucleotides are TGCGCCAGCAGCTTGAGGAAGGGTCCCTCCCCTAAGGGACAGTTCAATCAGCCCCAGCATTTT. It specifies CASSLRKGPSPKGQFNQPQHF. Supplemented by reference TRBV5-1 and TRBJ1-5, the full variable domain reads KAGVTQTPRYLIKTRGQQVTLSCSPISGHRSVSWYQQTPGQGLQFLFEYFSETQRNKGNFPGRFSGRQFSNSRSEMNVSTLELGDSALYLCASSLRKGPSPKGQFNQPQHFGDGTRLSIL.

The gene calls are TRBV18 and TRBJ1-2; the match to TRBD1 covers 8 bases. Losses at the gene ends were 11 bases for V and 6 bases for J; bases not matched to a gene: 8. The CDR3 is 12 amino acids. CDR1 and CDR2 from the germline V gene are KGHSH and LQKENI. CDR3 loop: CAGVDRGDGYTF. CDR3 nucleotides: TGTGCCGGCGTTGACAGGGGCGATGGCTACACCTTC.

V is TRBV7-8 and J is TRBJ1-3, with D hard to call. V lost 0 bases and J lost 0, with 12 bases in between. There are 17 residues in the CDR3. Germline assignment: CDR1 SGHVS and CDR2 FQNEAQ. CDR3 in amino acids: CASSLAGRAASGNTIYF. CDR3 bases: TGTGCCAGCAGCTTAGCTGGTCGCGCGGCCTCTGGAAACACCATATATTTT.

The rearrangement joins TRBV5-1 to TRBJ2-2; TRBD1 aligns across 8 bases. Germline CDR1 and CDR2: SGHRS and YFSETQ. Losses at the gene ends were 0 bases for V and 7 bases for J; bases not matched to a gene: 5. There are 15 residues in the CDR3. CDR3 in amino acids: CASSLGQGNGGELFF. The DNA for the CDR3 is TGCGCCAGCAGCTTGGGACAGGGGAACGGCGGGGAGCTGTTTTTT.